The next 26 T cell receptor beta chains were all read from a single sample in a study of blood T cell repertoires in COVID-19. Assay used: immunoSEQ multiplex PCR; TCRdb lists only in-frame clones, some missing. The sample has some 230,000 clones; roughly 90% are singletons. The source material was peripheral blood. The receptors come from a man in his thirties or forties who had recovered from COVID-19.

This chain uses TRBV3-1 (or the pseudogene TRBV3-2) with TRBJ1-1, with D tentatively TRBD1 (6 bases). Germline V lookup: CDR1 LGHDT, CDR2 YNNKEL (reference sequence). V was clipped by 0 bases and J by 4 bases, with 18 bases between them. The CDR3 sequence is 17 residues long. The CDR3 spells CASSQERYGGAGTEAFF. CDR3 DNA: TGTGCCAGCAGCCAAGAGAGGTATGGGGGCGCAGGCACTGAAGCTTTCTTT.

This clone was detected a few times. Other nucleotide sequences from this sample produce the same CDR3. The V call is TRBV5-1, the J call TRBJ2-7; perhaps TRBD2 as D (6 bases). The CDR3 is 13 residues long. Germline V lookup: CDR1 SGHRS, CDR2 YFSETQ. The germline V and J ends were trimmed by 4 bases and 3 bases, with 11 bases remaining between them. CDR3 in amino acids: CASSPGDVYEQYF. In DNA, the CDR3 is TGCGCCAGCAGCCCGGGGGATGTCTACGAGCAGTACTTC.

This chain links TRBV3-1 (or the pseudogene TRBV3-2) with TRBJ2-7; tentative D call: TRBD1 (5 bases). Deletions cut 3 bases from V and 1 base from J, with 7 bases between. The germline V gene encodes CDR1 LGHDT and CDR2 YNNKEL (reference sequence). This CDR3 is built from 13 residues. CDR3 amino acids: CASSHQGSYEQYF. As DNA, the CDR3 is TGTGCCAGCAGCCACCAGGGATCCTACGAGCAGTACTTC.

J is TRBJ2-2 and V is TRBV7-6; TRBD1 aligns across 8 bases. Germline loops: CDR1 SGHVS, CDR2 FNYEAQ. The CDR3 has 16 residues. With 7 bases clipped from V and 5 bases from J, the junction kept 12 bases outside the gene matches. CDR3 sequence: CASTPFRGLVTGELFF. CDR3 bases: TGTGCCAGCACTCCGTTCAGGGGGCTCGTTACCGGGGAGCTGTTTTTT.

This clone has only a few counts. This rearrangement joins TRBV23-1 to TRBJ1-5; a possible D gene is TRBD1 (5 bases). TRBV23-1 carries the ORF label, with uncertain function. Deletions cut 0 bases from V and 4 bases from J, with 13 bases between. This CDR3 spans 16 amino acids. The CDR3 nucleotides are TGCGCCAGCAGTCAATCTGGCAGGGTGATAAATCAGCCCCAGCATTTT. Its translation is CASSQSGRVINQPQHF.

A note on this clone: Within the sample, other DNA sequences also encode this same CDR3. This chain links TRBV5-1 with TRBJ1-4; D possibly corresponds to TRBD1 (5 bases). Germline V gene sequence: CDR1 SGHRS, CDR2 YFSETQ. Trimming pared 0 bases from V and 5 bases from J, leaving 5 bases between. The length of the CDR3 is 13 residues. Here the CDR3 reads CASSLDRNEKLFF. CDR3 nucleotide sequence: TGCGCCAGCAGCTTGGACAGGAATGAAAAACTGTTTTTT.

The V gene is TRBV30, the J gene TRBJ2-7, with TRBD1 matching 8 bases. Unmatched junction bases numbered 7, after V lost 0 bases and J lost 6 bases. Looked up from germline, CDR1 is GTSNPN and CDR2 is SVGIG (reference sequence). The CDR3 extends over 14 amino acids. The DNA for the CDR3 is TGTGCCTGGAGTGTCCGGGACAGGTCATCCGAGCAGTACTTC. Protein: CAWSVRDRSSEQYF.

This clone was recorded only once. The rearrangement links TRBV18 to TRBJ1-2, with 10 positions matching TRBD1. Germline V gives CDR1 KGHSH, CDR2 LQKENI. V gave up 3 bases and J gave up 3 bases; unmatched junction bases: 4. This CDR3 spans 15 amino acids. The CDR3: CASSPGQGRDYGYTF. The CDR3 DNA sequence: TGTGCCAGCTCACCGGGACAGGGGAGGGACTATGGCTACACCTTC. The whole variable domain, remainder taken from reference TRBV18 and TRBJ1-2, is NAGVMQNPRHLVRRRGQEARLRCSPMKGHSHVYWYRQLPEEGLKFMVYLQKENIIDESGMPKERFSAEFPKEGPSILRIQQVVRGDSAAYFCASSPGQGRDYGYTFGSGTRLTVV.

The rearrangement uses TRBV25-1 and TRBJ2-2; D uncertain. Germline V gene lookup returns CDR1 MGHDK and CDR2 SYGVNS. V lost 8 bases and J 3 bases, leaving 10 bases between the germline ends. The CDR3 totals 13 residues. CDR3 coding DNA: TGTGCCAGCCTCCAGATTGACACCGGGGAGCTGTTTTTT. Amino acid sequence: CASLQIDTGELFF.

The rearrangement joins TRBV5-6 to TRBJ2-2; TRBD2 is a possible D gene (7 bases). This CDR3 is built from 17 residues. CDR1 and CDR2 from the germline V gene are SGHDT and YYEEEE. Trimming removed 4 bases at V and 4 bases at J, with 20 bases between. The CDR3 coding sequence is TGTGCCAGCAGCCCCGGGGGGCAGGTGGGGATCACCGGGGAGCTGTTTTTT. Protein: CASSPGGQVGITGELFF.

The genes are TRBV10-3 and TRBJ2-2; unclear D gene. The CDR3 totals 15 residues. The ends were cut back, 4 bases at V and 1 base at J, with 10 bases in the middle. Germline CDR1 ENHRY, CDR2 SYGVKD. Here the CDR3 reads CAISGPSVNTGELFF. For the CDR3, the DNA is TGTGCCATCAGTGGCCCTAGTGTGAACACCGGGGAGCTGTTTTTT.

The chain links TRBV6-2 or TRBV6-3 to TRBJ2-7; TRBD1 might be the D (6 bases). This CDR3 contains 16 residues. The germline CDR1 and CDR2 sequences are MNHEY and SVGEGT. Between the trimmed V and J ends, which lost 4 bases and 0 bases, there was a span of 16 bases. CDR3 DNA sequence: TGTGCCAGCAGTTGGATAGGCAGGGGATTCTCCTACGAGCAGTACTTC. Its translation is CASSWIGRGFSYEQYF.

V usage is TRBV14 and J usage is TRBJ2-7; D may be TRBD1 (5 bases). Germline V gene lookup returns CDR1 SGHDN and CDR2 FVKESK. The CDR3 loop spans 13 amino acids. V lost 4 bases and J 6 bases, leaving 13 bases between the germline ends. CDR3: CASSPRRGGEQYF. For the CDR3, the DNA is TGTGCCAGCAGCCCACGAAGGGGCGGCGAGCAGTACTTC.

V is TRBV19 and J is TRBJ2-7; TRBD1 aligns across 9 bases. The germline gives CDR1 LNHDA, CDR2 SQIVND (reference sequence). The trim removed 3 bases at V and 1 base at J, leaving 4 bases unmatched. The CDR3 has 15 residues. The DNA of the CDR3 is TGTGCCAGTAGTATCCAGGGACAGGGATCCTACGAGCAGTACTTC. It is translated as CASSIQGQGSYEQYF.

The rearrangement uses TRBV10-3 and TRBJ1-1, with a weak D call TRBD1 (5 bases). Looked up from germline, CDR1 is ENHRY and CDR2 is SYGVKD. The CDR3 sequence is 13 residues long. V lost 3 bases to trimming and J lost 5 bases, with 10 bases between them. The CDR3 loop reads CAISDLGETEAFF. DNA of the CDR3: TGTGCCATCAGTGATCTAGGGGAAACTGAAGCTTTCTTT.

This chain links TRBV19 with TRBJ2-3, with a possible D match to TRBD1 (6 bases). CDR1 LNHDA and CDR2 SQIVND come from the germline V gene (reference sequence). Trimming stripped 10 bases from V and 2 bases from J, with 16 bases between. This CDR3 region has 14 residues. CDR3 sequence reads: CATKRTVNTDTQYF. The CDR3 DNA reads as TGTGCCACCAAGCGGACAGTCAACACAGATACGCAGTATTTT. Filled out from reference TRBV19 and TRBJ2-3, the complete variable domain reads DGGITQSPKYLFRKEGQNVTLSCEQNLNHDAMYWYRQDPGQGLRLIYYSQIVNDFQKGDIAEGYSVSREKKESFPLTVTSAQKNPTAFYLCATKRTVNTDTQYFGPGTRLTVL.

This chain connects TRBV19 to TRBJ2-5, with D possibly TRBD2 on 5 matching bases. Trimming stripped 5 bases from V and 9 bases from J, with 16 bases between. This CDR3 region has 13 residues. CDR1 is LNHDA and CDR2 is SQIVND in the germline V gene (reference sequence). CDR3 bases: TGTGCCAGTAGTTTCGGTTCAGCCGGGGCCCAGTACTTC. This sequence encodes CASSFGSAGAQYF.

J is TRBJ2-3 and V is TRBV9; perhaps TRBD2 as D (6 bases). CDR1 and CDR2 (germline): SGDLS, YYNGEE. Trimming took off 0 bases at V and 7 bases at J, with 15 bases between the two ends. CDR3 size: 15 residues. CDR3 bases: TGTGCCAGCAGCGTAGCTCTGGGGGGTGGGAATACGCAGTATTTT. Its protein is CASSVALGGGNTQYF.

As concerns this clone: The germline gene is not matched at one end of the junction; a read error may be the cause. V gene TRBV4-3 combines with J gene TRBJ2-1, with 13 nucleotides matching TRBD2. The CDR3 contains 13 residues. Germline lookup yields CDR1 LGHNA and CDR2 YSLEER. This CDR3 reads CASSLGTSGVIIF. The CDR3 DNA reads TGCGCCAGCAGCCTAGGGACTAGCGGGGTCATAATCTTC.

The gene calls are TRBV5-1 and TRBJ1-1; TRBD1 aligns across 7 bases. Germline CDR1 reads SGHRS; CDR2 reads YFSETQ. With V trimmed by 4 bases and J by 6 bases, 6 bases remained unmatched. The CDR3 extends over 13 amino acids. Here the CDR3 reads CASSETGISEAFF. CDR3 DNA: TGCGCCAGCAGCGAGACAGGGATTTCTGAAGCTTTCTTT. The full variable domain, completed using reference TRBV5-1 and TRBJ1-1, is KAGVTQTPRYLIKTRGQQVTLSCSPISGHRSVSWYQQTPGQGLQFLFEYFSETQRNKGNFPGRFSGRQFSNSRSEMNVSTLELGDSALYLCASSETGISEAFFGQGTRLTVV.

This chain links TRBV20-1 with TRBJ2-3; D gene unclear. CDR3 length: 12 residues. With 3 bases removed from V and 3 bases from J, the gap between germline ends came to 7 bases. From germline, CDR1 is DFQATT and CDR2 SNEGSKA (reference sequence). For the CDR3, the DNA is TGCAGTGCTAGTTCCCCGACAGATACGCAGTATTTT. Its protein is CSASSPTDTQYF.

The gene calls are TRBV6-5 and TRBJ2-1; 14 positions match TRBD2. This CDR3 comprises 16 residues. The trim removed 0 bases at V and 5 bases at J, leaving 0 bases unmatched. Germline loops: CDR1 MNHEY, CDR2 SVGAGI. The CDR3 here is CASSYSGLAGDNEQFF. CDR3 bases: TGTGCCAGCAGTTACTCGGGACTAGCGGGGGACAATGAGCAGTTCTTC.

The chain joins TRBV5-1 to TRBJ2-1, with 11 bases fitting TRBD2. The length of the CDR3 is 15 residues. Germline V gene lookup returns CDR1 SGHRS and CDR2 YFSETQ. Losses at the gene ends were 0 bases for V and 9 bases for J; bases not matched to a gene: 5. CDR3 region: CASSLVLAGEGEQFF. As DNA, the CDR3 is TGCGCCAGCAGCTTGGTACTAGCGGGGGAAGGTGAGCAGTTCTTC.

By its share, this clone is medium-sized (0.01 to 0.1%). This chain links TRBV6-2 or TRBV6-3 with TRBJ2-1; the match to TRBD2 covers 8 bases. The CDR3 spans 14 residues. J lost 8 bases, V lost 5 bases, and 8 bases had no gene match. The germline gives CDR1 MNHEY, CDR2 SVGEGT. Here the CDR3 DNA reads TGTGCCAGCAGTAACGGGGGGGCCGTAGATGAGCAGTTCTTC. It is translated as CASSNGGAVDEQFF.

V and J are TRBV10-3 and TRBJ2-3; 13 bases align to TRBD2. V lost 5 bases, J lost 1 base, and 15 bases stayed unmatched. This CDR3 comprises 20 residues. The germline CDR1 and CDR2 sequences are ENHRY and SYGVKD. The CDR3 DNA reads TGTGCCATCAGTTCTTTGCCAAACCCCGGACTAGCGGGGGGCACAGATACGCAGTATTTT. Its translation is CAISSLPNPGLAGGTDTQYF.

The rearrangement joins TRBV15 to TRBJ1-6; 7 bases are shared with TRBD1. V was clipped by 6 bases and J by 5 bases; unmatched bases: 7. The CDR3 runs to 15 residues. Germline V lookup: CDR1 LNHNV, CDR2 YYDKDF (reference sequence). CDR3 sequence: CATRDPGQNNSPLHF. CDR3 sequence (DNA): TGTGCCACCAGGGACCCGGGACAGAATAATTCACCCCTCCACTTT.